The T cell receptor (beta chain) described here comes from a study of tissue T cells after allogeneic stem cell transplantation (dated by TCRdb to between 2020 and 2023). Describing the broader study: The study profiled TCR beta repertoires in many tissues obtained from research autopsies of patients with and without GVHD, and also in mouse models of GVHD. The human part of the study was a prospective observational study with no blinding and no randomization. Broader findings and caveats from the paper: Only a few T cell clones appeared in more than one patient, yet motif-based clustering showed tissue-specific repertoire signatures that were shared between patients. Blood and spleen T cells captured only a limited portion of the TCR repertoire detected in tissues, in both patients and mice. Which tissue TCRs were alloreactive or antigen-specific was not determined in the study, and some of the clones might have been host cells that persisted. Within patients, how anatomically similar tissues were was a major factor shaping TCR repertoire composition, regardless of disease or transplant status. A small and clinically heterogeneous patient cohort was studied, and sampling depth was acknowledged as a limitation.

Of note for this clone: This clone's antigen is unknown. Throughout, gene names and germline sequences are given for the mouse. The read finishes 1 residue shy of the CDR3 end, and the germline J gene is used to complete it.

The junction shows trimming of 0 bases on V and 3 bases on J, plus 11 bases between the germline ends. The CDR3 measures 15 amino acids from cysteine to phenylalanine. Shown are 42 bases from within the CDR3, in frame from base 1. Based on the germline V gene, the CDR1 and CDR2 sequences are NNHDY and SYVADS. To prepare the library, the immunoSEQ multiplex PCR assay was applied. TCRbeta CDR3 sequencing was done by Adaptive Biotechnologies at survey depth, reporting CDR3 sequences, V/J genes, productive frequency and template counts. Amplification of TCR beta CDR3 regions started from genomic DNA instead of RNA. Processing in the source paper ran as follows. Pairwise repertoire overlap between tissues was quantified with Jensen-Shannon divergence, where 1 means complete divergence and 0 identical. Tissues were clustered by single-linkage agglomerative hierarchical clustering of pairwise JSD values and displayed as dendrograms. GLIPH2 was run on all patient samples with simulation_depth 1000, kmer_min_depth 3 and cdr3_length_cutoff 8, and groups with more than two unique CDR3s were retained. A standardized tissue-overlap score was generated by extrapolating Jaccard GLIPH-group overlap across patients to a standard repertoire size of 1000 clones. Associations of diversity with clinical or experimental variables used linear mixed-effect models with tissue fixed effects and individual random effects. Entries here come from immuneACCESS through TCRdb and include only in-frame sequences with V and J called. Some clones fail to appear in such tables; in the studies checked, an unresolved V gene covers under half of the shortfall, and the cause of the remainder is unknown. That table furnishes V, J and clone size, whereas the DNA furnished D and trimming. Recorded for this sample are approximately 20,000 clones; 69% of them occurred a single time. The leading ten clones occupy under 0.5% of the sample.

This receptor chain uses TRBV13-3 and TRBJ2-3; a tentative D call is TRBD1 (7 bases match). Input material: blood. This sequence was found in a female BALB/c mouse in good health. This line of mice carries MHC haplotype H2-d. The CDR3 is CASSDAGGKAETLYF. Incomplete CDR3 DNA: TGTGCCAGCAGTGATGCAGGGGGGAAAGCAGAAACGCTGTAT.